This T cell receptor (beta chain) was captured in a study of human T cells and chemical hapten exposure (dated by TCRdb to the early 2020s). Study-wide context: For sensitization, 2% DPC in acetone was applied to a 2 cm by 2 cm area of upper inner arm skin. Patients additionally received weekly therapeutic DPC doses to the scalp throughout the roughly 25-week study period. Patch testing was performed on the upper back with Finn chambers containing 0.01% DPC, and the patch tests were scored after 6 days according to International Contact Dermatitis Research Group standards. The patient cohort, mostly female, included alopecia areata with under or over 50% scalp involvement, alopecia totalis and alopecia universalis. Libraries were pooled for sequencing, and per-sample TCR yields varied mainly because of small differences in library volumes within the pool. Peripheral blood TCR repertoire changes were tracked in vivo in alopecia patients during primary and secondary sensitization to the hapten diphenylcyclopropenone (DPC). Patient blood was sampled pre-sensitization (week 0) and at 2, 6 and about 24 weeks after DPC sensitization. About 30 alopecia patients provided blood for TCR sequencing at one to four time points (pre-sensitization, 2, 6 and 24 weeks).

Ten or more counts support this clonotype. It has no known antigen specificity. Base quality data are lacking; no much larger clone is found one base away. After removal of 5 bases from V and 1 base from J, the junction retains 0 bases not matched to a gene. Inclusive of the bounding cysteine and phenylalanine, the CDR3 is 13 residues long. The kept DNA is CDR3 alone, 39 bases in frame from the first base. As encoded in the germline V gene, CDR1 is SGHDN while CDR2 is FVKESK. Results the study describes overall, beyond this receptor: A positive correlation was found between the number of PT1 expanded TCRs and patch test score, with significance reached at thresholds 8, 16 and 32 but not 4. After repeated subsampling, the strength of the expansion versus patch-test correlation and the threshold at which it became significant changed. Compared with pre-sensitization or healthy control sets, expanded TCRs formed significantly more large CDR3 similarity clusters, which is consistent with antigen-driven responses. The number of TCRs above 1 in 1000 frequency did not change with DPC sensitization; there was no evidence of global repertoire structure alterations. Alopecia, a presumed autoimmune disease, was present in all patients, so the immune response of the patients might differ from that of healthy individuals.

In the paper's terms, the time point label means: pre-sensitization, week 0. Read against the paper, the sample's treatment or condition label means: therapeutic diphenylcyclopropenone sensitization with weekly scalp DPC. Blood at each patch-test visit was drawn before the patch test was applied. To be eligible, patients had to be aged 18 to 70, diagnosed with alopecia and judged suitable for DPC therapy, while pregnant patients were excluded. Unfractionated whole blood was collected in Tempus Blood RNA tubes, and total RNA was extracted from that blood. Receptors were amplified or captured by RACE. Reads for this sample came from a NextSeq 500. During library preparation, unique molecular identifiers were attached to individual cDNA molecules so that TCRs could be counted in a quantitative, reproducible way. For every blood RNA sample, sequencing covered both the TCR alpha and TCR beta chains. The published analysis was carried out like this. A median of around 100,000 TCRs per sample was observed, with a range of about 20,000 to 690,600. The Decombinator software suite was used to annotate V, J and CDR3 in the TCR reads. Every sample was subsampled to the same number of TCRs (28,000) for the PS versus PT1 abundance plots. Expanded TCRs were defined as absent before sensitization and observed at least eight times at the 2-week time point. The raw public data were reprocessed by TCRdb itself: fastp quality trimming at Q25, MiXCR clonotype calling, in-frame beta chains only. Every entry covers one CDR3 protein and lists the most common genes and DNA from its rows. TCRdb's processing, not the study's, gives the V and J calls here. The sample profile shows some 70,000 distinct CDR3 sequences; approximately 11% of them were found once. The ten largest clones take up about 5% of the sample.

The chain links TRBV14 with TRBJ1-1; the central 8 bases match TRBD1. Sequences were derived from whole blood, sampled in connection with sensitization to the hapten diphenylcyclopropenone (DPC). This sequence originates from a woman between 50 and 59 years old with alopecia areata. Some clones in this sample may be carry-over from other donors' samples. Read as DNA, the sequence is TGTGCCAGCAGCGGACAGGGGAACACTGAAGCTTTCTTT. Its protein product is CASSGQGNTEAFF.